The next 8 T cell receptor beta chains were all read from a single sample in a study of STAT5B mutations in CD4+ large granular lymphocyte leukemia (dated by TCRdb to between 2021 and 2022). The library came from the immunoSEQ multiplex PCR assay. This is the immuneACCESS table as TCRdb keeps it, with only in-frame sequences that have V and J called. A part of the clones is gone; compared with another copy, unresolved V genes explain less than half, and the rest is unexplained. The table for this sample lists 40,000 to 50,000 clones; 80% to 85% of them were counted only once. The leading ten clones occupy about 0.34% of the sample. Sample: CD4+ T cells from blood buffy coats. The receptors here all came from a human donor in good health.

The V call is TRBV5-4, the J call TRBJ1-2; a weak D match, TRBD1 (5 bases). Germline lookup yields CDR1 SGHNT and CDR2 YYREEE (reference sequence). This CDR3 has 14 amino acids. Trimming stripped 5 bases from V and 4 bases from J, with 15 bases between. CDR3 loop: CASRRDLGSYGYTF. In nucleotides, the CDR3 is TGTGCCAGCAGACGGGACCTCGGGTCCTATGGCTACACCTTC. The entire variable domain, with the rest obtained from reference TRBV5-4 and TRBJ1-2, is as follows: ETGVTQSPTHLIKTRGQQVTLRCSSQSGHNTVSWYQQALGQGPQFIFQYYREEENGRGNFPPRFSGLQFPNYSSELNVNALELDDSALYLCASRRDLGSYGYTFGSGTRLTVV.

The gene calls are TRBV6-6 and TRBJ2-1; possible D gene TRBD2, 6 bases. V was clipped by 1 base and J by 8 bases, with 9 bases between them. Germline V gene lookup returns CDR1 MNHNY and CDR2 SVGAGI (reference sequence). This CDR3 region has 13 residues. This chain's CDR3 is CASSYFREYEQFF. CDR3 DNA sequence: TGTGCCAGCAGTTACTTTCGGGAGTATGAGCAGTTCTTC.

CDR3 DNA: TGTGCCAGTAGTACCTCAGGATATAATTCACCCCTCCACTTT. Its protein product is CASSTSGYNSPLHF. V usage is TRBV19 and J usage is TRBJ1-6; D uncertain. V shed 4 bases and J shed 4 bases, with 8 bases lying between them. The CDR3 runs 14 residues. CDR1 LNHDA and CDR2 SQIVND come from the germline V gene (reference sequence).

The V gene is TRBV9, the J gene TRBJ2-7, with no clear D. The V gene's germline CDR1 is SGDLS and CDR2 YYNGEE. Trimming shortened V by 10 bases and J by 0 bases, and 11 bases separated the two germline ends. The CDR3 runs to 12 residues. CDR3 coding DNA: TGTGCCTCAGGCGGAGACTCCTACGAGCAGTACTTC. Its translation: CASGGDSYEQYF.

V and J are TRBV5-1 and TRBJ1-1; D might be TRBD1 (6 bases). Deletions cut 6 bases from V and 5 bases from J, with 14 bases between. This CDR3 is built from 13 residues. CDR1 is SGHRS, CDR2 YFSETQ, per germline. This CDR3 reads CASKTGAGTEAFF. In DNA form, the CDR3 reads TGCGCCAGCAAGACAGGTGCCGGGACTGAAGCTTTCTTT.

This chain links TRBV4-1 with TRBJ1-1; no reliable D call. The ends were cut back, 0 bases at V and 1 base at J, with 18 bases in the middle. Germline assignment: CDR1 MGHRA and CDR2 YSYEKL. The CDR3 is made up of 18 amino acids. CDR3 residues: CASSQDLGREGRNTEAFF. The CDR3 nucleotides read TGCGCCAGCAGCCAAGATCTAGGGAGGGAAGGGAGGAACACTGAAGCTTTCTTT.

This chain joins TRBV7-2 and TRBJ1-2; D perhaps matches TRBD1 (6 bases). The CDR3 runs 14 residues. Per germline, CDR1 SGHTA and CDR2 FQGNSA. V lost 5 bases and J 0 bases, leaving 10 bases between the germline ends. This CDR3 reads CASSRRGPNYGYTF. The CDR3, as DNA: TGTGCCAGCAGCCGCCGGGGGCCTAACTATGGCTACACCTTC.

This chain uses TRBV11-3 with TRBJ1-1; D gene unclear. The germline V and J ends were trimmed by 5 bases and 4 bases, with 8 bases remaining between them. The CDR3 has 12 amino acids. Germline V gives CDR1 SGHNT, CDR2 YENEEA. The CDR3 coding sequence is TGTGCCAGCAGCCTGCTAAGCACTGAAGCTTTCTTT. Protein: CASSLLSTEAFF.